One and the same sample provided the 8 T cell receptor beta chains below, sequenced in a study of CD8+ T cells in alopecia areata. Once RNA had been extracted, it was reverse transcribed into cDNA to act as the sequencing template. Measured with immunoSEQ multiplex PCR; TCRdb has only the in-frame clones, and not every one. The data show 150,000 or so clones, about 66% seen once. The material sequenced was CD8+ T cells sorted from blood, taken at week 0. The source of these receptors is a human donor with alopecia areata.

The chain recombines TRBV19 with TRBJ2-1; perhaps TRBD2 as D (7 bases). V dropped 11 bases and J dropped 5 bases, with 25 bases sitting between them. Germline V gives CDR1 LNHDA, CDR2 SQIVND (reference sequence). The CDR3 runs to 16 residues. CDR3 nucleotides: TGTGCCTGCAATGTTGGGGGGGCGAGCCGTCACAATGAGCAGTTCTTC. Residues: CACNVGGASRHNEQFF.

J is TRBJ2-3 and V is TRBV29-1; TRBD1 matches 8 bases. J lost 4 bases, V lost 4 bases, and 4 bases had no gene match. The CDR3 sequence is 13 residues long. Per germline, CDR1 SQVTM and CDR2 ANQGSEA. CDR3 coding DNA: TGCAGCGTTGGCAGGGGGCGGTCAGATACGCAGTATTTT. It codes for CSVGRGRSDTQYF.

V and J are TRBV18 and TRBJ1-5; TRBD1 matches at 8 bases. Germline-derived CDR1 and CDR2 are KGHSH and LQKENI. J lost 6 bases, V lost 2 bases, and 6 bases had no gene match. The CDR3 spans 15 residues. The CDR3 is CASSPGQGMAQPQHF. Here the CDR3 DNA reads TGTGCCAGCTCACCAGGACAGGGTATGGCTCAGCCCCAGCATTTT.

V and J are TRBV2 and TRBJ1-2, with unresolved D. The CDR3 has 15 amino acids. V shed 11 bases and J shed 2 bases, with 21 bases lying between them. Germline values: CDR1 SNHLY, CDR2 FYNNEI. The CDR3 bases are TGTGCCTCAACGAGAAGGGAGATCAACAACTATGGCTACACCTTC. Translation gives CASTRREINNYGYTF.

This chain joins TRBV12-5 and TRBJ1-1; D is unresolved. Trimming left V 5 bases short and J 7 bases short, with 11 bases between. The CDR3 runs to 12 residues. Germline loops: CDR1 LGHNT, CDR2 FRNRAP. The CDR3 coding sequence is TGTGCTAGTGGTCACGCTTCCGATGAAGCTTTCTTT. This sequence encodes CASGHASDEAFF.

The V and J genes are TRBV12-5 and TRBJ1-2; perhaps TRBD1 as D (5 bases). Germline V gene sequence: CDR1 LGHNT, CDR2 FRNRAP. The CDR3 consists of 16 residues. Deletions cut 1 base from V and 10 bases from J, with 22 bases between. CDR3 loop: CASGLAPLSGRRVYTF. The CDR3 DNA reads TGTGCTAGTGGTTTGGCCCCCCTGTCGGGACGTCGAGTCTACACCTTC.

V usage is TRBV7-8 and J usage is TRBJ2-3; D uncertain. CDR3 length: 15 residues. CDR1 is SGHVS, CDR2 FQNEAQ, per germline. The ends were cut back, 5 bases at V and 2 bases at J, with 14 bases in the middle. CDR3 loop: CASSPGLGYTDTQYF. DNA for the CDR3: TGTGCCAGCAGCCCGGGTTTGGGTTACACAGATACGCAGTATTTT. Filled out from reference TRBV7-8 and TRBJ2-3, the complete variable domain reads GAGVSQSPRYKVAKRGQDVALRCDPISGHVSLFWYQQALGQGPEFLTYFQNEAQLDKSGLPSDRFFAERPEGSVSTLKIQRTQQEDSAVYLCASSPGLGYTDTQYFGPGTRLTVL.

In its sample, this clone was seen a few times. V gene TRBV5-6 combines with J gene TRBJ1-6; 9 nucleotides match TRBD1. CDR1 is SGHDT and CDR2 is YYEEEE in the germline V gene. V was clipped by 0 bases and J by 12 bases; unmatched bases: 4. This CDR3 spans 14 amino acids. The CDR3 DNA is TGTGCCAGCAGCTTGGGGACAGGGGATCGACCCCTCCACTTT. It yields the protein CASSLGTGDRPLHF.